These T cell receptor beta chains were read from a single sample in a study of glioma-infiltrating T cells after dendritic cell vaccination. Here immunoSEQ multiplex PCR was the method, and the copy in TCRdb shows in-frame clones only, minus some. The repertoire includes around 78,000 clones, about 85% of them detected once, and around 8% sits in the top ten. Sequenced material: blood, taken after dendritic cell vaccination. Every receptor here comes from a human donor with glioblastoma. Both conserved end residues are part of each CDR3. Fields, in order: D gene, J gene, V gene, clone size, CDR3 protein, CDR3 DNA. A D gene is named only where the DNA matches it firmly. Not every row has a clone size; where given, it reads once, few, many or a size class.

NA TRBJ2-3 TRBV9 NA CASSVEFVASPDTQYF TGTGCCAGCAGCGTAGAATTCGTGGCTAGTCCAGATACGCAGTATTTT
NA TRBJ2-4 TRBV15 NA CATSRLTALIAKNIQYF TGTGCCACCAGCAGACTCACCGCGTTAATAGCCAAAAACATTCAGTACTTC
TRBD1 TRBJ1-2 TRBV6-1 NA CASSDIQGDYGYTF TGTGCCAGCAGTGATATACAGGGGGACTATGGCTACACCTTC
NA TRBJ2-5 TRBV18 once CASSPPNTKETQYF TGTGCCAGCTCACCACCGAACACGAAAGAGACCCAGTACTTC
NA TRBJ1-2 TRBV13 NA CASSRGRNYGYTF TGTGCCAGCAGCCGAGGGCGGAACTATGGCTACACCTTC
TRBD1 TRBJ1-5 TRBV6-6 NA CASSPGQGAKPQHF TGTGCCAGCAGTCCCGGACAGGGGGCAAAGCCCCAGCATTTT
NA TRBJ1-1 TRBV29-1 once CSVPTQGYTEAFF TGCAGCGTCCCGACCCAGGGATACACTGAAGCTTTCTTT
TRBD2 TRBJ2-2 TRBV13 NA CASRVRTSGTYTGELFF TGTGCCAGCAGGGTCCGTACTAGCGGAACCTACACCGGGGAGCTGTTTTTT
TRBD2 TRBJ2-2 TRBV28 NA CASSRILKSGIGSRELFF TGTGCCAGCAGTCGCATCTTGAAAAGCGGGATCGGTTCCAGGGAGCTGTTTTTT
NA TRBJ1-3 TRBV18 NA CASSPPGQIISGNTIYF TGTGCCAGCTCACCACCGGGGCAGATCATCTCTGGAAACACCATATATTTT
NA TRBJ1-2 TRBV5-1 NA CASSLDPGAGGYTF TGCGCCAGCAGCTTGGACCCAGGGGCTGGTGGCTACACCTTC
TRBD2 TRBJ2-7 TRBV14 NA CASSQEVSGGPRYYEQYF TGTGCCAGCAGCCAAGAGGTTAGCGGGGGCCCACGTTACTACGAGCAGTACTTC
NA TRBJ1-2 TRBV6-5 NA CASSRQAEGYGYTF TGTGCCAGCAGTAGACAGGCCGAAGGCTATGGCTACACCTTC
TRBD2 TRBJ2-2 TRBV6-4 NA CASSFSGANTGELFF TGTGCCAGCAGCTTTAGCGGGGCGAACACCGGGGAGCTGTTTTTT
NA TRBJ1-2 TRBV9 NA CASSVGVAVGYGYTF TGTGCCAGCAGCGTAGGGGTGGCGGTGGGCTATGGCTACACCTTC
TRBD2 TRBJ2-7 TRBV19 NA CASRQTGTSGYYEQYF TGTGCCAGTAGACAAACCGGGACTAGCGGTTACTACGAGCAGTACTTC
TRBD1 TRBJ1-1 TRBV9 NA CASSSSRQGDVNTEAFF TGTGCCAGCAGCTCCAGTCGGCAGGGGGATGTGAACACTGAAGCTTTCTTT
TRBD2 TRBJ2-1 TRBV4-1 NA CASSQGLANNEQFF TGCGCCAGCAGCCAAGGACTAGCGAACAATGAGCAGTTCTTC
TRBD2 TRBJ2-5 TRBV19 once CASSIDPPSGLALETQYF TGTGCCAGTAGTATAGATCCACCCTCGGGACTAGCTTTGGAGACCCAGTACTTC
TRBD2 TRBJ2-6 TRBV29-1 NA CSVSHPKPGTSQSGANVLTF TGCAGCGTTTCCCACCCAAAACCGGGGACTAGCCAATCTGGGGCCAACGTCCTGACTTTC
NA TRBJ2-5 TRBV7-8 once CASSFRTGSNQETQYF TGTGCCAGCAGCTTTCGAACAGGCTCAAACCAAGAGACCCAGTACTTC
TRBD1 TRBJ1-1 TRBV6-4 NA CASSDPAPGGLRAEAFF TGTGCCAGCAGTGACCCTGCCCCAGGGGGTTTAAGGGCTGAAGCTTTCTTT
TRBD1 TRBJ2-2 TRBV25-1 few CASHYSGDSENTGELFF TGTGCCAGTCACTACTCTGGGGACAGTGAGAACACCGGGGAGCTGTTTTTT
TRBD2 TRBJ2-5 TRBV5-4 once CASSLAGGDQETQYF TGTGCCAGCAGCTTAGCGGGGGGGGATCAAGAGACCCAGTACTTC
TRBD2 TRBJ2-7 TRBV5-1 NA CASSPGLESYEQYF TGCGCCAGCAGCCCCGGACTAGAATCCTACGAGCAGTACTTC
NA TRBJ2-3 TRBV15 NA CATSRGVAETDTQYF TGTGCCACCAGCAGAGGAGTAGCGGAGACAGATACGCAGTATTTT
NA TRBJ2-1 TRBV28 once CASSRIKGAKGYNEQFF TGTGCCAGCAGTAGGATCAAGGGTGCTAAGGGGTACAATGAGCAGTTCTTC
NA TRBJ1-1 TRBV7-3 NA CASSSPPGTEAFF TGTGCCAGCAGCTCCCCTCCGGGCACTGAAGCTTTCTTT
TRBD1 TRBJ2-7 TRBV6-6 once CASRGQGNSYEQYF TGTGCCAGCAGGGGACAGGGGAATTCCTACGAGCAGTACTTC
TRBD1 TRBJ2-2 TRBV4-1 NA CASSPGPGTEYTGELFF TGCGCCAGCAGCCCTGGACCCGGGACAGAGTACACCGGGGAGCTGTTTTTT
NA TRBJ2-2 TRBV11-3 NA CASSLYTGELFF TGTGCCAGCAGCCTATATACCGGGGAGCTGTTTTTT
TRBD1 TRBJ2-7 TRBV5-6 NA CASSWSQGQDEQYF TGTGCCAGCAGCTGGAGCCAGGGACAGGACGAGCAGTACTTC
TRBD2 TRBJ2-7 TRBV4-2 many CASSQGLADQNYEQYF TGTGCCAGCAGCCAAGGACTAGCGGATCAAAACTACGAGCAGTACTTC
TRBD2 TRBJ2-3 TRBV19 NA CASSMGWRGGTDTQYF TGTGCCAGTAGTATGGGTTGGCGGGGGGGCACAGATACGCAGTATTTT
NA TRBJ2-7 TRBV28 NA CASSDKEEQYF TGTGCCAGCAGTGATAAAGAGGAGCAGTACTTC
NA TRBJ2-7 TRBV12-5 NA CASGLEDIITRYEQYF TGTGCTAGTGGTTTGGAAGATATCATCACTCGCTACGAGCAGTACTTC
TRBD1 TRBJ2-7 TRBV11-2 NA CASSLLGRGLSYEQYF TGTGCCAGCAGCTTATTGGGCAGGGGGCTTTCCTACGAGCAGTACTTC
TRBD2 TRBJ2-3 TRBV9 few CASSARLAGGTDTQYF TGTGCCAGCAGCGCCAGACTAGCGGGAGGAACAGATACGCAGTATTTT
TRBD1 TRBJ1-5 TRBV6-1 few CASSEAPGQGYQPQHF TGTGCCAGCAGTGAAGCTCCGGGACAGGGCTATCAGCCCCAGCATTTT
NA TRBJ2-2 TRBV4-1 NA CASSQLEVAGELFF TGCGCCAGCAGCCAACTCGAGGTCGCCGGGGAGCTGTTTTTT
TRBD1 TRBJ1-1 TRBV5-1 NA CASSTGQGIFLAEAFF TGCGCCAGCAGCACGGGACAGGGGATTTTCCTAGCTGAAGCTTTCTTT
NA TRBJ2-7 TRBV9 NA CASSVEGSAWYEQYF TGTGCCAGCAGCGTAGAGGGTAGCGCTTGGTACGAGCAGTACTTC
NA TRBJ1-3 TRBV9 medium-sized CASSVQDLGNTIYF TGTGCCAGCAGCGTACAGGATCTAGGAAACACCATATATTTT
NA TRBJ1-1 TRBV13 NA CASSLVNTEAFF TGTGCCAGCAGCTTAGTAAACACTGAAGCTTTCTTT
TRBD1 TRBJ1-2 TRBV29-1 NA CSVQDRKGYTF TGCAGCGTTCAGGACAGGAAAGGCTACACCTTC
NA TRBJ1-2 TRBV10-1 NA CASSAQNYGYTF TGCGCCAGCAGTGCCCAAAACTATGGCTACACCTTC
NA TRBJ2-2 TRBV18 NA CASSSTGELFF TGTGCCAGCTCATCTACCGGGGAGCTGTTTTTT
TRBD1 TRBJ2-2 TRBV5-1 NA CASSRGQGGTGELFF TGCGCCAGCAGCCGGGGACAGGGAGGCACCGGGGAGCTGTTTTTT
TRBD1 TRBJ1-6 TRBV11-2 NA CASSPRTGYNSPLHF TGTGCCAGCAGCCCTCGGACAGGGTATAATTCACCCCTCCACTTT